This T cell receptor (beta chain) was found in a study of blood T cell repertoires in COVID-19. Study background: Spain, Italy and the United States supplied samples that represented acute and convalescent COVID-19. Sources were T cells, B-cell-depleted T cells, or PBMCs; the material itself was cDNA or gDNA.

Original processing methods: Estimation of nucleated cell counts relied on the amplification of reference gene primers. Repertoires were generated with immunoSEQ multiplex PCR, while TCRdb's copy carries only in-frame clones and drops some. That table is the source of V, J and clone size, and D and trimming were worked out from the DNA. Of about 54,000 clones in the sample, around 90% are singletons; the top ten hold approximately 7.8%. CDR1 and CDR2 from the germline V gene are SGHRS and YFSETQ. With 2 bases removed from V and 2 bases from J, the gap between germline ends came to 11 bases. CDR3 length equals 15 residues.

This TCR was recovered from a man aged 50 or older with active COVID-19. The chain joins TRBV5-1 to TRBJ1-3; D gene ambiguous. The sample was peripheral blood. CDR3 sequence: CASSLAQVTGNTIYF. Here the CDR3 DNA reads TGCGCCAGCAGCTTAGCCCAGGTGACTGGAAACACCATATATTTT.